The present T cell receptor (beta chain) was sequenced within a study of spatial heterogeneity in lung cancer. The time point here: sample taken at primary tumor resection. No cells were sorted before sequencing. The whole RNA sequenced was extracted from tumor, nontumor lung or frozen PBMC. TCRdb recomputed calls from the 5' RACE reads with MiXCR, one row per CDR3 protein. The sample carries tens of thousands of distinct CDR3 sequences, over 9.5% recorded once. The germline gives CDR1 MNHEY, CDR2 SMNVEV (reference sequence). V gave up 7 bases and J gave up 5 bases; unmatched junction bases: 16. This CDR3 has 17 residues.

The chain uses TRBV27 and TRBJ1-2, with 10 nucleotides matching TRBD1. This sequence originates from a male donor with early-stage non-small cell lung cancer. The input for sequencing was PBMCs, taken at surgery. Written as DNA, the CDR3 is TGTGCCAGCACCCTCCGATTGACAGGGGGCGCGAAGTATGGCTACACCTTC. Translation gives CASTLRLTGGAKYGYTF.